The entry below describes one TCR beta chain. Its specific antigen is unknown. Nothing much larger sits one base from this clone, and base qualities are not available. The CDR3 starts with the cysteine, ends with the phenylalanine, and has 13 residues. The sequence is cut down to CDR3 DNA, 39 bases in frame from base 1. Based on the germline V gene (reference sequence), the CDR1 and CDR2 sequences are LNHDA and SQIVND. V loses 11 bases of germline sequence and J loses 5 bases, and the interval between the two ends is 15 bases. Whole blood was collected in K2EDTA tubes by collaborating institutions according to the institutions' own protocols. For TCRbeta analysis, collaborators shipped samples as frozen whole blood, isolated PBMCs, or DNA extracted from either of those sample types. The sample is drawn from a study of blood T cell repertoires in COVID-19 (TCRdb year 2020). For the study in its entirety: Collaborator samples came from the United States, Italy and Spain and covered acute and convalescent phases of COVID-19. The prospective study material was composed of cDNA or gDNA derived from T cells, B-cell-depleted T cells, or PBMCs. Deeply sampled blood TCRbeta repertoires from subjects exposed to, actively infected with, or recovered from COVID-19 were included in the dataset. The repertoires were released in a freely available public database meant as a resource for research on the immune response to SARS-CoV-2. Samples were obtained from the ongoing ImmuneRACE study (first 160 participants) and from approximately 1,200 subjects provided by 6 global collaborators. Sample metadata almost always included a de-identified subject ID, COVID-19 status, age in years and sex. Where available, HLA class I and class II types were obtained from metadata supplied by the sample provider rather than from assay-based typing. Broader findings and caveats from the paper: The amount of clinical and demographic metadata varied by source and participant and was provided uncurated.

TCRbeta CDR3 regions were amplified from genomic DNA using the immunoSEQ Assay, a bias-controlled multiplex PCR. Per the source publication's procedure: Within the assay, amplification of reference gene primers was used to estimate how many nucleated cells each sample contained. To quantify the absolute abundance of each unique TCRbeta CDR3 rearrangement, sequence reads were collapsed and filtered. For each sample, productive Simpson clonality was calculated as the square root of Simpson's diversity index over productive rearrangements. Sourced from immuneACCESS, this table was stored by TCRdb with only in-frame sequences that have V and J called. A share of the clones is absent; for the studies checked, an unresolved V gene accounts for under half, and the remainder has no known explanation. That table furnishes V, J and clone size, whereas the DNA furnished D and trimming. This sample has about 200,000 clones in its table, and 88% of those were observed once. The top ten clonotypes cover 5% to 6.5% of the sample.

This clonotype was sampled from a man aged 40-49 years with active or convalescent COVID-19. The chain couples TRBV19 to TRBJ2-2; the D gene is perhaps TRBD1, from 6 matching bases. Sequencing used peripheral blood. The DNA reads TGTGCCTCGTCAGGGGCTTTGACCGGGGAGCTGTTTTTT. Translated, it reads CASSGALTGELFF.